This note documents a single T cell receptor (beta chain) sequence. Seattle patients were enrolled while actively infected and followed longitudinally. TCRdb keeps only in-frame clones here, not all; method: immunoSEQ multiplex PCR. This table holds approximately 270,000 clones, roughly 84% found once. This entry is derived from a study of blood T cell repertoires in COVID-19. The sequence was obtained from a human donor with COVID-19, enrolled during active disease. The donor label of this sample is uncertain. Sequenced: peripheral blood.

This CDR3 reads CASTRDRRNTEAFF. The CDR3 nucleotides are TGTGCCAGCACCAGGGACAGGCGGAACACTGAAGCTTTCTTT. The gene calls are TRBV9 and TRBJ1-1, with 8 bases matching TRBD1. V was clipped by 6 bases and J by 1 base; unmatched bases: 5. The CDR3 is 14 amino acids. Germline lookup yields CDR1 SGDLS and CDR2 YYNGEE.